The 27 T cell receptor beta chains given below trace back to one sample, sequenced in a study of PD-L1 blockade in urothelial cancer. Indicated time point: pretreatment peripheral blood. The repertoire was sequenced with immunoSEQ multiplex PCR; TCRdb's copy has only in-frame clones and lacks some. The sample carries fewer than 50,000 clones, 70% to 90% recorded once. The material was PBMCs, obtained around atezolizumab (anti-PD-L1) treatment. These receptors came from a donor aged 40 or older with urothelial cancer.

V gene TRBV5-4 combines with J gene TRBJ1-1; 7 nucleotides align to TRBD1. CDR3 length: 15 residues. Germline lookup yields CDR1 SGHNT and CDR2 YYREEE (reference sequence). Germline trimming cut 0 bases from V and 0 bases from J; bases unmatched to any gene: 2. In nucleotides, the CDR3 is TGTGCCAGCAGCTTGGGGGGACAGATGAACACTGAAGCTTTCTTT. It specifies CASSLGGQMNTEAFF.

The chain joins TRBV30 to TRBJ2-7; 10 bases are shared with TRBD1. J was trimmed by 2 bases and V by 6 bases; bases with no gene match: 10. The CDR3 runs 15 residues. Germline values: CDR1 GTSNPN, CDR2 SVGIG (reference sequence). The CDR3 DNA follows: TGTGCCTGCAGAAGGTTGGGGACAGGGGCCTACGAGCAGTACTTC. This codes for CACRRLGTGAYEQYF.

J is TRBJ1-4 and V is TRBV30; D is perhaps TRBD1 (6 bases). Germline-derived CDR1 and CDR2 are GTSNPN and SVGIG (reference sequence). The CDR3 totals 13 residues. V lost 1 base, J lost 6 bases, and 9 bases lay in between. CDR3 nucleotides: TGTGCCTGGAGTGGGGAGGGGGATGAAAAACTGTTTTTT. This encodes CAWSGEGDEKLFF.

This clone was found once. The V call is TRBV18, the J call TRBJ2-7; 14 bases are shared with TRBD2. J was trimmed by 1 base and V by 6 bases; bases with no gene match: 5. This CDR3 has 16 residues. In germline, CDR1 is KGHSH, CDR2 LQKENI. This CDR3 reads CASSPGLAGGSYEQYF. CDR3 bases: TGTGCCAGCTCGCCCGGACTAGCGGGGGGATCCTACGAGCAGTACTTC. Full variable domain (outside the CDR3, taken from reference TRBV18 and TRBJ2-7): NAGVMQNPRHLVRRRGQEARLRCSPMKGHSHVYWYRQLPEEGLKFMVYLQKENIIDESGMPKERFSAEFPKEGPSILRIQQVVRGDSAAYFCASSPGLAGGSYEQYFGPGTRLTVT.

The V and J genes are TRBV19 and TRBJ1-5; TRBD1 matches at 11 bases. Germline CDR1 and CDR2: LNHDA and SQIVND (reference sequence). V dropped 1 base and J dropped 6; count of bases not matched to a gene: 8. This CDR3 is 17 amino acids long. The CDR3 loop is CASSIGGTGGVGQPQHF. For the CDR3, the DNA is TGTGCCAGTAGTATAGGTGGGACAGGGGGGGTAGGTCAGCCCCAGCATTTT.

In its sample, this clone was seen a few times. V is TRBV9 and J is TRBJ2-1; 7 positions agree with TRBD1. The CDR3 runs 17 residues. The trim removed 3 bases at V and 5 bases at J, leaving 14 bases unmatched. CDR1 and CDR2 from the germline V gene are SGDLS and YYNGEE. CDR3: CASSARGQARRHNEQFF. CDR3 DNA sequence: TGTGCCAGCAGCGCCCGCGGACAGGCCCGCCGTCACAATGAGCAGTTCTTC.

This chain connects TRBV5-4 to TRBJ2-5; D is possibly TRBD1 (5 bases). The V and J ends lost 0 bases and 1 base respectively, with 10 bases between them. In germline, CDR1 is SGHNT, CDR2 YYREEE (reference sequence). This CDR3 has 15 residues. CDR3 nucleotide sequence: TGTGCCAGCAGCTTGGGGGGCAGCATCCAAGAGACCCAGTACTTC. Translated, it gives CASSLGGSIQETQYF.

The chain couples TRBV5-6 to TRBJ2-3; unclear D gene. Germline values: CDR1 SGHDT, CDR2 YYEEEE. This CDR3 has 11 residues. Between the trimmed V and J ends, which lost 5 bases and 2 bases, there was a span of 3 bases. CDR3 sequence reads: CASSHTDTQYF. CDR3 nucleotides: TGTGCCAGCAGTCACACAGATACGCAGTATTTT. The whole variable domain, remainder taken from reference TRBV5-6 and TRBJ2-3, is DAGVTQSPTHLIKTRGQQVTLRCSPKSGHDTVSWYQQALGQGPQFIFQYYEEEERQRGNFPDRFSGHQFPNYSSELNVNALLLGDSALYLCASSHTDTQYFGPGTRLTVL.

The chain has TRBV18 and TRBJ1-5, with D possibly matching TRBD1 (6 bases). Trimming removed 1 base at V and 7 bases at J, with 17 bases between. CDR3 length equals 16 residues. Germline lookup yields CDR1 KGHSH and CDR2 LQKENI. CDR3 region: CASSPRRGGGRQPQHF. DNA for the CDR3: TGTGCCAGCTCACCACGGAGAGGGGGAGGGCGGCAGCCCCAGCATTTT.

This clone has just one count. The rearrangement links TRBV28 to TRBJ2-2; D call uncertain. Germline CDR1 MDHEN, CDR2 SYDVKM. The CDR3 runs to 13 residues. V dropped 2 bases and J dropped 6 bases, with 7 bases sitting between them. The CDR3 bases are TGTGCCAGCAGTTTAGGGCTCCCCGGGGAGCTGTTTTTT. It is translated as CASSLGLPGELFF.

The V call is TRBV4-3, the J call TRBJ2-3, with 13 bases aligning to TRBD2. Germline lookup yields CDR1 LGHNA and CDR2 YSLEER. The J segment lost 6 bases and the V segment lost 1 base, leaving 7 bases of the junction unmatched. The CDR3 runs 17 residues. CDR3 nucleotides: TGCGCCAGCAGCCAAGCGGGACTAGCGGGATTTCCTGATACGCAGTATTTT. It encodes CASSQAGLAGFPDTQYF.

CDR3 sequence reads: CASREANQPQHF. The CDR3 DNA reads as TGTGCCAGCAGGGAGGCCAATCAGCCCCAGCATTTT. The chain recombines TRBV28 with TRBJ1-5, with no clear D. This CDR3 has 12 amino acids. Germline V gives CDR1 MDHEN, CDR2 SYDVKM. Deletions cut 6 bases from V and 3 bases from J, with 6 bases between.

This clone is a singleton in its sample. The rearrangement uses TRBV9 and TRBJ1-2; no firm D call. CDR1 and CDR2 (germline): SGDLS, YYNGEE. Trimming stripped 4 bases from V and 2 bases from J, with 9 bases between. There are 13 residues in the CDR3. The CDR3 sequence: CASSFGINYGYTF. The CDR3 nucleotides read TGTGCCAGCAGCTTCGGTATAAACTATGGCTACACCTTC.

The rearrangement joins TRBV28 to TRBJ2-7; TRBD1 might be the D (6 bases). The germline gives CDR1 MDHEN, CDR2 SYDVKM. Trimming removed 6 bases from V and 2 bases from J, with 11 bases in between. CDR3 size: 13 residues. This CDR3 is CASSKTGPYEQYF. In DNA form, the CDR3 reads TGTGCCAGCAGCAAGACAGGCCCCTACGAGCAGTACTTC.

The chain links TRBV5-5 to TRBJ1-1; D unclear. CDR3 size: 14 residues. CDR1 SGHKS and CDR2 YYEKEE come from the germline V gene (reference sequence). The V end lost 4 bases, the J end lost 4 bases, and 14 bases lay between the germline ends. The CDR3 region has the DNA TGTGCCAGCAGCCCAGTATTTTTGCCCACTGAAGCTTTCTTT. Encoded protein: CASSPVFLPTEAFF.

The chain is built from TRBV7-3 and TRBJ1-1, with 7 bases lining up with TRBD1. CDR1 and CDR2 (germline): SGHTA, FQGTGA. V lost 5 bases to trimming and J lost 2 bases; unmatched junction nucleotides: 2. CDR3 length: 13 amino acids. The CDR3 nucleotides are TGTGCCAGCAGCGACAGGGTTAACACTGAAGCTTTCTTT. Its protein is CASSDRVNTEAFF.

This clone is a singleton in its sample. The chain is built from TRBV5-1 and TRBJ2-5; the match to TRBD2 covers 8 bases. The J segment lost 4 bases and the V segment lost 0 bases, leaving 8 bases of the junction unmatched. The CDR3 has 16 amino acids. In germline, CDR1 is SGHRS, CDR2 YFSETQ. The DNA of the CDR3 is TGCGCCAGCAGCTTGGCGGCGGGAGGAGTGGCAGAGACCCAGTACTTC. Encoded protein: CASSLAAGGVAETQYF.

This chain joins TRBV7-9 and TRBJ2-1, with TRBD1 as a possible D gene (6 bases). Per germline, CDR1 SEHNR and CDR2 FQNEAQ (reference sequence). The CDR3 has 15 residues. V was pared by 3 bases and J by 9 bases, with 18 bases between. The CDR3 DNA reads TGTGCCAGCAGCTTGGTCCAGGGGACAATCGGTGAGCAGTTCTTC. This translates into CASSLVQGTIGEQFF.

The chain links TRBV7-6 to TRBJ2-7; 7 nucleotides line up with TRBD1. In germline, CDR1 is SGHVS, CDR2 FNYEAQ. The CDR3 covers 13 residues. The V segment lost 5 bases and the J segment 2 bases; nucleotides outside the gene matches: 3. Here the CDR3 reads CASSRDSTYEQYF. The DNA of the CDR3 is TGTGCCAGCAGCCGGGACAGTACCTACGAGCAGTACTTC.

This rearrangement joins TRBV5-4 to TRBJ1-4, with D possibly TRBD1 on 5 matching bases. This CDR3 is 14 amino acids long. Trimming cost V 1 base and J 2 bases, with 6 bases left between them. CDR1 is SGHNT and CDR2 is YYREEE in the germline V gene (reference sequence). CDR3 residues: CASSLWGTNEKLFF. CDR3 nucleotides: TGTGCCAGCAGCTTGTGGGGCACTAATGAAAAACTGTTTTTT.

The V and J genes are TRBV15 and TRBJ2-1, with a tentative D call TRBD1 (5 bases). Trimming removed 0 bases from V and 2 bases from J, with 11 bases in between. CDR3 length: 16 residues. In germline, CDR1 is LNHNV, CDR2 YYDKDF (reference sequence). This CDR3 reads CATSRDRQRPYNEQFF. Written as DNA, the CDR3 is TGTGCCACCAGCAGAGACCGACAGCGCCCCTACAATGAGCAGTTCTTC.

This chain uses TRBV28 with TRBJ1-4, with D uncertain. In germline, CDR1 is MDHEN, CDR2 SYDVKM. The CDR3 extends over 11 amino acids. V dropped 6 bases and J dropped 5 bases, with 4 bases sitting between them. CDR3 residues: CASSPNEKLFF. CDR3 nucleotides: TGTGCCAGCAGCCCAAATGAAAAACTGTTTTTT.

This chain connects TRBV7-2 to TRBJ1-2, with D perhaps TRBD1 (6 bases). Germline V gene sequence: CDR1 SGHTA, CDR2 FQGNSA. Trimming took 4 bases from V and 4 from J, leaving 13 bases between them. This CDR3 region has 14 residues. As DNA, the CDR3 is TGTGCCAGCAGCTCCTCAGGGGCCCTCTATGGCTACACCTTC. This gives the protein CASSSSGALYGYTF.

As concerns this clone: Relative to the germline gene, one junction end is altered; a read error may explain this. This CDR3 is CAGRAHNEKLFF. The CDR3 DNA reads TGTGCCGGCAGGGCCCATAATGAAAAACTGTTTTTT. The rearrangement uses TRBV4-2 and TRBJ1-4; D possibly corresponds to TRBD1 (5 bases). The CDR3 has 12 amino acids. Looked up from germline, CDR1 is LGHNA and CDR2 is YNFKEQ.

The chain uses TRBV28 and TRBJ2-1; TRBD1 is a possible D gene (5 bases). V was cut by 6 bases and J by 4 bases, with 10 bases left in between. Germline V gene data show CDR1 as MDHEN and CDR2 as SYDVKM. The CDR3 runs 13 residues. In DNA form, the CDR3 reads TGTGCCAGCAGACCGCAGGGTTACAATGAGCAGTTCTTC. Translation gives CASRPQGYNEQFF.

The gene calls are TRBV6-6 and TRBJ1-1; no reliable D call. Trimming left V 2 bases short and J 12 bases short, with 10 bases between. This CDR3 region has 11 residues. CDR1 and CDR2 from the germline V gene are MNHNY and SVGAGI (reference sequence). The CDR3 loop reads CASSYPAGSFF. The CDR3 coding sequence is TGTGCCAGCAGTTACCCGGCGGGGTCTTTCTTT.

Regarding this clone: Relative to the germline gene, one junction end is altered; a read error may explain this. This chain connects TRBV7-7 to TRBJ2-5; 11 positions match TRBD1. Germline V gene lookup returns CDR1 SSHAT and CDR2 FNYEAQ (reference sequence). This CDR3 has 15 amino acids. The chain's CDR3 is CASSLGGTGGETQYF. CDR3 sequence (DNA): TGTGCTAGCAGCTTAGGGGGGACAGGGGGAGAGACCCAGTACTTC.